This T cell receptor (beta chain) appears in the sequencing data of a study of cytomegalovirus exposure and HLA in healthy donors. The wider study: Out of 170 million or so T cells, an earlier analysis found some 120 million unique TCR beta sequences in total. Study-wide results and limits: The dataset shows that most TCR sequences were rare, while some public TCRs occurred in many donors.

Concerning this clone itself: Its cognate antigen is unknown.

It was with 60 Vbeta and 13 Jbeta primers that the PCR ran. The data were produced by immunoSEQ multiplex PCR, yet TCRdb's version contains in-frame clones alone and is incomplete. The sample contains around 99,000 clones, roughly 70% of which appear only once. Germline V gives CDR1 GTSNPN, CDR2 SVGIG (reference sequence). J was trimmed by 9 bases and V by 4 bases; bases with no gene match: 6. The CDR3 extends over 12 amino acids. Material: PBMCs. The chain links TRBV30 to TRBJ1-5, with TRBD1 identical over 7 bases. This clonotype originated in a woman in her forties in good health and CMV-seropositive. CDR3 DNA sequence: TGTGCCTGGATTACAGGGGCTGCGCCCCAGCATTTT. Its translation: CAWITGAAPQHF.